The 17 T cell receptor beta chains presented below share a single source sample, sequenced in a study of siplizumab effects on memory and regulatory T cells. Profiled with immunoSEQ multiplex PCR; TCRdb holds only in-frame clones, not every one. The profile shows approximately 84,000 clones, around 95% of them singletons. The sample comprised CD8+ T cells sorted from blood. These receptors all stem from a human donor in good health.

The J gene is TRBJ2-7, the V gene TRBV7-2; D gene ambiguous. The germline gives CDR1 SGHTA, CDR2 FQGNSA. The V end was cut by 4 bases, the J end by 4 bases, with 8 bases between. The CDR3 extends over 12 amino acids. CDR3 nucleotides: TGTGCCAGCAGCTCCACCTTGTACGAGCAGTACTTC. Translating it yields CASSSTLYEQYF.

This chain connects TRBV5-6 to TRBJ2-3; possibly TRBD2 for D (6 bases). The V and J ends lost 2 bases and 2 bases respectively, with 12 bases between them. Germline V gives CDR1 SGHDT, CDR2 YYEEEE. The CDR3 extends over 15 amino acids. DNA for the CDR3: TGTGCCAGCAGCTTTTCCGGCGGGACCACAGATACGCAGTATTTT. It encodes CASSFSGGTTDTQYF.

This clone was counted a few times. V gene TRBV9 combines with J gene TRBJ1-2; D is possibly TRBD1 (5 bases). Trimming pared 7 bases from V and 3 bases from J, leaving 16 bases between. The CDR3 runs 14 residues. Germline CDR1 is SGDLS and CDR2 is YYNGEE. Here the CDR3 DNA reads TGTGCCAGCGTGGCTCAGGGTGGGGACTATGGCTACACCTTC. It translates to CASVAQGGDYGYTF. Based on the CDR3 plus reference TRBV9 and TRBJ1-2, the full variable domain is DSGVTQTPKHLITATGQRVTLRCSPRSGDLSVYWYQQSLDQGLQFLIQYYNGEERAKGNILERFSAQQFPDLHSELNLSSLELGDSALYFCASVAQGGDYGYTFGSGTRLTVV.

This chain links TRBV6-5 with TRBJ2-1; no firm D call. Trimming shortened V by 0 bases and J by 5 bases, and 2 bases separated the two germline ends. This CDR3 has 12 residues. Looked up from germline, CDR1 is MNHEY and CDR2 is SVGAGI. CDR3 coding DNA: TGTGCCAGCAGTTACTCGGACAATGAGCAGTTCTTC. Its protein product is CASSYSDNEQFF.

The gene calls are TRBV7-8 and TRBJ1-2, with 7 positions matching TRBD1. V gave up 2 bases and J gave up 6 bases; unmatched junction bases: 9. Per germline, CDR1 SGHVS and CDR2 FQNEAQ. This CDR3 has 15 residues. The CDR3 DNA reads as TGTGCCAGCAGCTTAAGTATAAGGGGGCTGGATGGCTACACCTTC. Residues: CASSLSIRGLDGYTF.

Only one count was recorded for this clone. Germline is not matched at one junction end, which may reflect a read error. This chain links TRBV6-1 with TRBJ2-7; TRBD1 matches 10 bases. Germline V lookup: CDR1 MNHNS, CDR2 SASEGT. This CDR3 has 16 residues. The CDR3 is CANSELFGQGAYEQYF. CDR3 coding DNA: TGTGCCAACAGTGAATTGTTCGGACAGGGGGCCTACGAGCAGTACTTC.

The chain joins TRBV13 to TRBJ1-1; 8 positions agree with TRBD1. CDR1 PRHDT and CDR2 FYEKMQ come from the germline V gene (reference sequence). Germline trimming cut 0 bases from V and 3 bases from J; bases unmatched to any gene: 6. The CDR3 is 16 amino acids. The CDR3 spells CASSLGDREGHTEAFF. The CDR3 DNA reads TGTGCCAGCAGCTTAGGGGACAGGGAGGGTCACACTGAAGCTTTCTTT.

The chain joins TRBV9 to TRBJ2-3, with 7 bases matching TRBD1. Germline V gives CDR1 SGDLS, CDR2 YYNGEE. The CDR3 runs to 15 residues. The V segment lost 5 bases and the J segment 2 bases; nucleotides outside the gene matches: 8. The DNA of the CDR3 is TGTGCCAGCAGTCTAAACAGGGGCAACACAGATACGCAGTATTTT. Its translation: CASSLNRGNTDTQYF.

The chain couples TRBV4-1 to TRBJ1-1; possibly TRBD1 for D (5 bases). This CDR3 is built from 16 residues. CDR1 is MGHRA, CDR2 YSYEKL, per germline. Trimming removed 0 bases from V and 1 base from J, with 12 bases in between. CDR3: CASSQDHKGPNTEAFF. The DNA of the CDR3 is TGCGCCAGCAGCCAAGATCATAAGGGGCCGAACACTGAAGCTTTCTTT.

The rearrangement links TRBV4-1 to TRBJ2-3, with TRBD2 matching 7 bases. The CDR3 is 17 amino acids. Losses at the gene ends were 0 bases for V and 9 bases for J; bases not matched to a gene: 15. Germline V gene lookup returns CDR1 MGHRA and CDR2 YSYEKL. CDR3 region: CASSQDDGGSPQTTQYF. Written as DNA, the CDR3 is TGCGCCAGCAGCCAAGATGATGGCGGGAGCCCCCAGACCACGCAGTATTTT.

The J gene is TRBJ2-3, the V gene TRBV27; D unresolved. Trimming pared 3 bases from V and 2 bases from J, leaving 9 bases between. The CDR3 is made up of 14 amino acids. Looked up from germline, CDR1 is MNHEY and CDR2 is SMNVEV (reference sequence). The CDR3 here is CASSLEPYTDTQYF. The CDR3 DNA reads TGTGCCAGCAGTTTGGAGCCCTACACAGATACGCAGTATTTT.

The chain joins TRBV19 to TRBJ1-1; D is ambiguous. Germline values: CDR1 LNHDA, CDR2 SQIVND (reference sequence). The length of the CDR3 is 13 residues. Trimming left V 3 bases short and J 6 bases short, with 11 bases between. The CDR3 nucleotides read TGTGCCAGTAGTATTATCGAGGGCGCTGAAGCTTTCTTT. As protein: CASSIIEGAEAFF. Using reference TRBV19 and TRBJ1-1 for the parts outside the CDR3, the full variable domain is DGGITQSPKYLFRKEGQNVTLSCEQNLNHDAMYWYRQDPGQGLRLIYYSQIVNDFQKGDIAEGYSVSREKKESFPLTVTSAQKNPTAFYLCASSIIEGAEAFFGQGTRLTVV.

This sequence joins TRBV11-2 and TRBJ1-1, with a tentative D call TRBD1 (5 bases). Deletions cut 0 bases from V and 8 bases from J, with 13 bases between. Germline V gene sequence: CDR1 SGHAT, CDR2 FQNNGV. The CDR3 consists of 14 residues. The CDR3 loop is CASSLEMGRREAFF. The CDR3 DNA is TGTGCCAGCAGCTTAGAGATGGGGCGTCGGGAAGCTTTCTTT.

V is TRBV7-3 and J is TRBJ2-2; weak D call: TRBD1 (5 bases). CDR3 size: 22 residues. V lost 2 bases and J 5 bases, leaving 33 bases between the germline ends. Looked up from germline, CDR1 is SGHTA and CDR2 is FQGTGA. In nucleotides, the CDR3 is TGTGCCAGCAGCTTATTTGCCCCCACTTCCTCGCAGGGAATCCGGGCGACCGGGGAGCTGTTTTTT. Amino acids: CASSLFAPTSSQGIRATGELFF.

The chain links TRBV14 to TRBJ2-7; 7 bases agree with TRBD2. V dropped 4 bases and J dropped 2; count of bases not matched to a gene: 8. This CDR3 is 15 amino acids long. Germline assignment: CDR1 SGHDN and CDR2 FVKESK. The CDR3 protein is CASSPYGGGAYEQYF. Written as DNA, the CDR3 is TGTGCCAGCAGCCCGTACGGGGGAGGGGCCTACGAGCAGTACTTC.

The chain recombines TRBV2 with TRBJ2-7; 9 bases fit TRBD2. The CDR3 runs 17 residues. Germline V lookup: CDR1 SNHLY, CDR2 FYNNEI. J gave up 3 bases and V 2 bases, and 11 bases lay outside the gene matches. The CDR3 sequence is CASSERISPSGIYEQYF. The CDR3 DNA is TGTGCCAGCAGTGAAAGAATTTCCCCTAGCGGGATCTACGAGCAGTACTTC.

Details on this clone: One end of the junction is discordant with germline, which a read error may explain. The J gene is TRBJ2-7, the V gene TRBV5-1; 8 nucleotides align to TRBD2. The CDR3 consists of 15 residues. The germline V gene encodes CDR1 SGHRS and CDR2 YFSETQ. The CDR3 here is CASTLSLAGSYEQYF. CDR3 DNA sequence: TGCGCCAGCACCTTGTCGCTAGCGGGTTCCTACGAGCAGTACTTC.